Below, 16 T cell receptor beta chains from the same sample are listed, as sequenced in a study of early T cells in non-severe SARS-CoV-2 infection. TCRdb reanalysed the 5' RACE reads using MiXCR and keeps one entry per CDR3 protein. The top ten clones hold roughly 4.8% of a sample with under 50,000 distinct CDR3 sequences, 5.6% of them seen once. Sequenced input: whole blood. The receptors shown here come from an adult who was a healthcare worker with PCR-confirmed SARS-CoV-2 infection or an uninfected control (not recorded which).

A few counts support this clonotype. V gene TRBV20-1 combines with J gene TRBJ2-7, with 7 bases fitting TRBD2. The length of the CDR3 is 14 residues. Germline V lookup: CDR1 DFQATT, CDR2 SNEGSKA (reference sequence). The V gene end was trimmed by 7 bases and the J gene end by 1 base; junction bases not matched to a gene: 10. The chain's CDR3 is CSVPSGRKSYEQYF. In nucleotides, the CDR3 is TGCAGTGTTCCATCCGGGAGGAAGTCCTACGAGCAGTACTTC.

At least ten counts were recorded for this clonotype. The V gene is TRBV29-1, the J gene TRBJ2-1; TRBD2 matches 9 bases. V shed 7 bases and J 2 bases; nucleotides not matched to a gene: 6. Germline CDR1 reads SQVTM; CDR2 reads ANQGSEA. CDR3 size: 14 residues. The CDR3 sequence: CSGRRLAAYNEQFF. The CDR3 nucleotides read TGCAGCGGGAGACGACTAGCGGCCTACAATGAGCAGTTCTTC.

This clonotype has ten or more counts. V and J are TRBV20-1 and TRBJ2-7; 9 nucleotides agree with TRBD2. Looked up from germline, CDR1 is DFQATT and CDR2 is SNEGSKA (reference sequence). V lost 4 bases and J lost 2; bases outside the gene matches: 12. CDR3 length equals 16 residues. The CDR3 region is CSATRSRREGAYEQYF. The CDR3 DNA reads TGCAGTGCTACCAGAAGCCGGCGGGAGGGCGCCTACGAGCAGTACTTC.

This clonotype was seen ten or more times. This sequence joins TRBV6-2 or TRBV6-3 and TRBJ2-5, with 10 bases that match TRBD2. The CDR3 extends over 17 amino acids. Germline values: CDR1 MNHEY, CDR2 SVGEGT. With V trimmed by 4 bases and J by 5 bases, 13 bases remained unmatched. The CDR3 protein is CASSSPSGLAVEETQYF. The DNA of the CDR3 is TGTGCCAGCAGTTCCCCCAGCGGACTAGCGGTCGAGGAGACCCAGTACTTC.

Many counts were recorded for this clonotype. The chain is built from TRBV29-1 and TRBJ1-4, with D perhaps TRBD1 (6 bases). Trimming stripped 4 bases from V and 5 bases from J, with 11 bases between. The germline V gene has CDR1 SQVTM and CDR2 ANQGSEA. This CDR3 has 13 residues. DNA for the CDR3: TGCAGCGTTGTCGGGCAGGGGAATGAAAAACTGTTTTTT. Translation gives CSVVGQGNEKLFF.

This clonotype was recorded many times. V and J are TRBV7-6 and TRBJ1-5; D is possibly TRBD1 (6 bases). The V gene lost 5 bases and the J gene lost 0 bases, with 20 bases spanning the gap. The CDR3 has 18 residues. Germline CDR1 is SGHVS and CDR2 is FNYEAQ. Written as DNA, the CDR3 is TGTGCCAGCAGCCCACGCCCGAGGGGGGGGAATAGCAATCAGCCCCAGCATTTT. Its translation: CASSPRPRGGNSNQPQHF.

The CDR3 sequence is CASSQGTSAYNEQFF. The CDR3, as DNA: TGCGCCAGCAGCCAAGGGACTAGCGCGTACAATGAGCAGTTCTTC. The genes are TRBV4-3 and TRBJ2-1; 9 nucleotides agree with TRBD2. This CDR3 has 15 amino acids. Germline V CDR1 and CDR2: LGHNA, YSLEER. Unmatched junction bases numbered 2, after V lost 1 base and J lost 4 bases.

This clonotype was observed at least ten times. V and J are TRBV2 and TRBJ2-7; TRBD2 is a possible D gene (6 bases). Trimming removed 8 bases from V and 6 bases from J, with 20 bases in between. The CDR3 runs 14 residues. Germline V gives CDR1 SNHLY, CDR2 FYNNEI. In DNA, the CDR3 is TGTGCCAGCGACCCCGGGGAGGCTACCATCGAGCAGTACTTC. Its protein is CASDPGEATIEQYF.

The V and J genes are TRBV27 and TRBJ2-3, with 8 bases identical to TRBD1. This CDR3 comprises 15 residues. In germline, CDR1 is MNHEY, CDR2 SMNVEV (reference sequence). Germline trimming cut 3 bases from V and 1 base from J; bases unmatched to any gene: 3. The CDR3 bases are TGTGCCAGCAGTTTGAGACAGGGGCGCACAGATACGCAGTATTTT. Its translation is CASSLRQGRTDTQYF.

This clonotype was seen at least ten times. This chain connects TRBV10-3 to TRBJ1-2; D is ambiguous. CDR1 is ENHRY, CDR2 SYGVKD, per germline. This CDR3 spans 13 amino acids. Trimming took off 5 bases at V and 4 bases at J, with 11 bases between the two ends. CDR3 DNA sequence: TGTGCCATCAGTCTCGAGAAGATCTATGGCTACACCTTC. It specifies CAISLEKIYGYTF.

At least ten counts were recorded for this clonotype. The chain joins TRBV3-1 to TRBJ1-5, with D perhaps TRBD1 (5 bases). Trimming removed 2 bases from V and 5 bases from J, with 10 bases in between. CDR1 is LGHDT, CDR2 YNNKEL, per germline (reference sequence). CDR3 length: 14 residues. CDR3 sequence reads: CASSQRDGHQPQHF. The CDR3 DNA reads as TGTGCCAGCAGCCAAAGGGACGGACATCAGCCCCAGCATTTT.

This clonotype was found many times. The CDR3 DNA follows: TGTGCCAGCTTAGGATTGGGGGGATTGGCCCCAAAAGCCAACACCGGGGAGCTGTTTTTT. Amino acids: CASLGLGGLAPKANTGELFF. The gene calls are TRBV13 and TRBJ2-2; D perhaps matches TRBD2 (6 bases). Germline values: CDR1 PRHDT, CDR2 FYEKMQ (reference sequence). The CDR3 length is 20 residues. The V gene lost 8 bases and the J gene lost 2 bases, with 30 bases spanning the gap.

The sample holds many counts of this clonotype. The CDR3: CAWSVSTSGMNEQFF. Written as DNA, the CDR3 is TGTGCCTGGAGTGTATCTACTAGCGGGATGAATGAGCAGTTCTTC. The genes are TRBV30 and TRBJ2-1, with 10 positions matching TRBD2. The CDR3 has 15 amino acids. Germline loops: CDR1 GTSNPN, CDR2 SVGIG (reference sequence). V gave up 0 bases and J gave up 7 bases; unmatched junction bases: 6.

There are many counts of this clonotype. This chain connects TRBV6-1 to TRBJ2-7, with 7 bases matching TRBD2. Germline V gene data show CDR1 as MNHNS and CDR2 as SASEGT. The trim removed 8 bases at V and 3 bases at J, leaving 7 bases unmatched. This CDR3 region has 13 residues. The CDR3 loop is CASYRAGLYEQYF. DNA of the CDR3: TGTGCCAGCTACCGAGCGGGACTCTACGAGCAGTACTTC.

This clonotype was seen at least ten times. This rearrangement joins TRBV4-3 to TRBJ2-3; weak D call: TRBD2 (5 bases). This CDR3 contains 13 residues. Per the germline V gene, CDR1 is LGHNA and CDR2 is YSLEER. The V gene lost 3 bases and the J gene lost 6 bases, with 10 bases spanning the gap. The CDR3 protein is CASSQGERDTQYF. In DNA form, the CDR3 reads TGCGCCAGCAGCCAGGGAGAGAGGGATACGCAGTATTTT.

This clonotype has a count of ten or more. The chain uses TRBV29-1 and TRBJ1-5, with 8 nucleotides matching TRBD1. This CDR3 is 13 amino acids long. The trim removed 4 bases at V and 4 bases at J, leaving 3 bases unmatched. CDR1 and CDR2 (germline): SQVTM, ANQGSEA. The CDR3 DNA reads TGCAGCGTTGCTGGACAGGGTAATCAGCCCCAGCATTTT. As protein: CSVAGQGNQPQHF.